This T cell receptor (beta chain) was obtained from a study of tumor-infiltrating lymphocytes in primary liver carcinoma. Overall study results and limits: Tumor-adjacent and tumor-blood pairs overlapped less than tumor region pairs did.

In this sample, this clonotype turned up many times. Its target is unknown. Total RNA (around 500 ng) served as template for TCR beta cDNA synthesis primed by a constant-region primer. Slightly modified ARM-PCR with three nested multiplex PCR rounds yielded TCR beta libraries. It was with TRBV1-TRBV30 forward primers and a C-beta reverse primer that the first two PCR rounds were run, at approximately 9 cycles each. Using its own MiXCR run on the multiplex PCR reads, TCRdb lists one record per CDR3 protein. The table records approximately 42,000 distinct CDR3 sequences, approximately 71% of them present only once. Each 20-30 mg portion of unsorted bulk tissue served as the source for co-extraction of RNA and DNA. The V end lost 2 bases, the J end lost 1 base, and 9 bases lay between the germline ends. This CDR3 spans 16 amino acids. Germline V gives CDR1 MDHEN, CDR2 SYDVKM.

This TCR came from a woman aged 25 to 45 with primary liver carcinoma and hepatitis B virus infection. The sequencing sample was made of tumor-adjacent normal liver tissue. This chain joins TRBV28 and TRBJ2-6, with D maybe TRBD1 (5 bases). The DNA of the CDR3 is TGTGCCAGCAGTTTAGGGGCACTATCTGGGGCCAACGTCCTGACTTTC. It specifies CASSLGALSGANVLTF.